This entry lists 14 T cell receptor beta chains sequenced from one sample in a study of T cells in Graves' hyperthyroidism and ophthalmopathy. Amplification of TCR beta CDR3 regions was performed using RNA transcripts as template. TCR CDR3 underwent first-round RT-PCR with the HTBI primer set. TCRdb re-derived calls from the multiplex PCR reads in MiXCR, one entry per CDR3 protein. The repertoire includes around 690,000 distinct CDR3 sequences, roughly 17% of them detected once, and around a sixth sits in the top ten. The sequencing sample was made of blood. These receptor sequences come from a man over 45 with Graves' hyperthyroidism.

The V and J genes are TRBV9 and TRBJ2-7; unclear D gene. Trimming left V 4 bases short and J 5 bases short, with 16 bases between. The CDR3 loop spans 14 amino acids. Per the germline V gene, CDR1 is SGDLS and CDR2 is YYNGEE. The CDR3 nucleotides are TGTGCCAGCAGCTCCCCTTTGGCTCCCCACGAGCAGTACTTC. Encoded protein: CASSSPLAPHEQYF.

The chain joins TRBV19 to TRBJ2-7, with D tentatively TRBD1 (6 bases). Trimming took off 9 bases at V and 0 bases at J, with 12 bases between the two ends. Germline CDR1 LNHDA, CDR2 SQIVND (reference sequence). CDR3 size: 13 residues. This chain's CDR3 is CASEDRTSYEQYF. In nucleotides, the CDR3 is TGTGCCAGCGAGGACAGAACCTCCTACGAGCAGTACTTC.

This clonotype showed up just a few times. The chain employs TRBV3-1 and TRBJ2-5, with D possibly matching TRBD2 (6 bases). V lost 0 bases and J lost 5, with 10 bases in between. Germline V gene sequence: CDR1 LGHDT, CDR2 YNNKEL (reference sequence). This CDR3 has 14 amino acids. CDR3 region: CASSQEGGEETQYF. DNA of the CDR3: TGTGCCAGCAGCCAAGAGGGCGGGGAGGAGACCCAGTACTTC.

The chain is built from TRBV4-1 and TRBJ2-1; 7 bases map to TRBD2. V dropped 4 bases and J dropped 10; count of bases not matched to a gene: 10. The CDR3 is 14 amino acids. Germline-derived CDR1 and CDR2 are MGHRA and YSYEKL. In nucleotides, the CDR3 is TGCGCCAGCAGCCCATCCGGGACTAAGAACGAGCAGTTCTTC. As protein: CASSPSGTKNEQFF.

The rearrangement joins TRBV29-1 to TRBJ2-3; D is unclear. Germline values: CDR1 SQVTM, CDR2 ANQGSEA. This CDR3 is built from 15 residues. V lost 7 bases and J 0 bases, leaving 17 bases between the germline ends. CDR3 nucleotides: TGCAGCGCCGGGCGTAGTGGCGTCAGCACAGATACGCAGTATTTT. It specifies CSAGRSGVSTDTQYF.

This clonotype was seen ten or more times. The chain joins TRBV27 to TRBJ2-7; 11 bases are shared with TRBD1. The CDR3 sequence is 16 residues long. The V gene's germline CDR1 is MNHEY and CDR2 SMNVEV (reference sequence). With 1 base clipped from V and 3 bases from J, the junction kept 5 bases outside the gene matches. As DNA, the CDR3 is TGTGCCAGCAGTTTATTCACCGGGACAGGGGGCTACGAGCAGTACTTC. It specifies CASSLFTGTGGYEQYF.

V usage is TRBV19 and J usage is TRBJ2-1; TRBD2 agrees at 10 bases. The V gene end was trimmed by 4 bases and the J gene end by 2 bases; junction bases not matched to a gene: 2. The germline CDR1 and CDR2 sequences are LNHDA and SQIVND (reference sequence). The CDR3 has 15 amino acids. The CDR3 here is CASSRGLATYNEQFF. For the CDR3, the DNA is TGTGCCAGTAGTAGGGGACTAGCGACCTACAATGAGCAGTTCTTC. Full variable domain (rest looked up from reference TRBV19 and TRBJ2-1): DGGITQSPKYLFRKEGQNVTLSCEQNLNHDAMYWYRQDPGQGLRLIYYSQIVNDFQKGDIAEGYSVSREKKESFPLTVTSAQKNPTAFYLCASSRGLATYNEQFFGPGTRLTVL.

The V call is TRBV28, the J call TRBJ1-2; D uncertain. The CDR3 runs to 13 residues. V was cut by 7 bases and J by 8 bases, with 17 bases left in between. Germline V gene lookup returns CDR1 MDHEN and CDR2 SYDVKM. The CDR3: CASTLGGMIGYTF. The CDR3 DNA reads TGTGCCAGCACCCTAGGAGGGATGATAGGCTACACCTTC.

This clonotype was found many times. The rearrangement joins TRBV6-1 to TRBJ2-1; 10 bases align to TRBD2. The germline CDR1 and CDR2 sequences are MNHNS and SASEGT. The CDR3 is 15 amino acids. V shed 6 bases and J 8 bases; nucleotides not matched to a gene: 10. CDR3 in DNA: TGTGCCAGCAGGGCCCTAGCGGGAGAAAACGATGAGCAGTTCTTC. This translates into CASRALAGENDEQFF.

This clonotype was counted at least ten times. This chain links TRBV2 with TRBJ2-7; 7 nucleotides line up with TRBD1. Trimming cost V 7 bases and J 8 bases; bases outside gene matches: 8. The germline CDR1 and CDR2 sequences are SNHLY and FYNNEI. There are 12 residues in the CDR3. The CDR3 loop is CASKQTGFQQYF. For the CDR3, the DNA is TGTGCCAGCAAACAGACAGGGTTTCAGCAGTACTTC.

This clonotype has a count of ten or more. This chain links TRBV19 with TRBJ1-1; D not certain. This CDR3 has 14 amino acids. V lost 5 bases and J lost 0, with 10 bases in between. Germline V gene data show CDR1 as LNHDA and CDR2 as SQIVND (reference sequence). Here the CDR3 DNA reads TGTGCCAGTAGTGTATCCCTCTTGAACACTGAAGCTTTCTTT. This gives the protein CASSVSLLNTEAFF.

This clonotype was picked up many times. The rearrangement uses TRBV30 and TRBJ1-1; D unclear. The CDR3 loop spans 13 amino acids. Germline CDR1 reads GTSNPN; CDR2 reads SVGIG (reference sequence). V lost 4 bases, J lost 4 bases, and 13 bases lay in between. CDR3 nucleotide sequence: TGTGCCTGGAACGGCCGGGTGGGCACTGAAGCTTTCTTT. Amino acids: CAWNGRVGTEAFF.

This clonotype was seen repeatedly, ten times or more. The rearrangement links TRBV28 to TRBJ2-3, with 11 bases that match TRBD2. Germline V gene sequence: CDR1 MDHEN, CDR2 SYDVKM. With 3 bases clipped from V and 6 bases from J, the junction kept 8 bases outside the gene matches. This CDR3 is built from 16 residues. CDR3 DNA sequence: TGTGCCAGCAGTTTCACTAGCGGGAGAGGGGCCGATACGCAGTATTTT. This sequence encodes CASSFTSGRGADTQYF.

This clonotype showed up many times. The junction departs from germline at one end; a sequencing error may be responsible. The chain uses TRBV2 and TRBJ2-1; 8 bases map to TRBD2. Germline CDR1 and CDR2: SNHLY and FYNNEI. This CDR3 is 16 amino acids long. The CDR3 loop reads CASSEGVGRGFNGQFF. For the CDR3, the DNA is TGTGCCAGCAGTGAAGGGGTCGGGAGGGGATTCAATGGGCAGTTCTTC. Full variable domain (outside the CDR3, taken from reference TRBV2 and TRBJ2-1): EPEVTQTPSHQVTQMGQEVILRCVPISNHLYFYWYRQILGQKVEFLVSFYNNEISEKSEIFDDQFSVERPDGSNFTLKIRSTKLEDSAMYFCASSEGVGRGFNGQFFGPGTRLTVL.